There are a few counts of the clone carrying this TCR beta chain. The CDR3 length is 14 residues. CDR1 is LNHDA and CDR2 is SQIVND in the germline V gene (reference sequence). V shed 10 bases and J 1 base; nucleotides not matched to a gene: 4. This sample stems from a study of technical replicates of blood from a few donors. Produced via immunoSEQ multiplex PCR; TCRdb's table is partial and in-frame only. The table includes about 75,000 clones, around 92% detected once. Sequences were obtained from T cells isolated from PBMCs. The TCR comes from a human donor in good health. Some clones in this sample may be carry-over from other donors' samples. The J gene is TRBJ2-3, the V gene TRBV19; TRBD2 matches 11 bases. CDR3 amino acids: CATGLADGTDTQYF. As DNA, the CDR3 is TGTGCCACGGGACTAGCGGACGGCACAGATACGCAGTATTTT.